The 3 T cell receptor beta chains below all came from one sample that was sequenced in a study of identical twins. Each CDR3 protein gets one entry after TCRdb re-called the 5' RACE reads with MiXCR. There are hundreds of thousands of distinct CDR3 sequences in the sample; roughly 20% occur only once, and 13% lies in the top ten. The data were also submitted as part of a second study, on T cells expressing NK-cell markers.

The sample consisted of PBMCs. The receptors here all came from a woman aged 18-29 years in good health.

V usage is TRBV3-1 and J usage is TRBJ1-2, with D possibly TRBD1 on 5 matching bases. The germline gives CDR1 LGHDT, CDR2 YNNKEL (reference sequence). Trimming stripped 6 bases from V and 8 bases from J, with 19 bases between. This CDR3 has 14 residues. This CDR3 reads CASRTGTAGRGYTF. The CDR3 DNA reads as TGTGCCAGCAGGACCGGGACTGCGGGAAGAGGCTACACCTTC.

This clonotype came up a few times. The chain carries TRBV7-2 and TRBJ2-6; 7 bases map to TRBD1. This CDR3 has 15 amino acids. Germline V lookup: CDR1 SGHTA, CDR2 FQGNSA. The ends lost 4 bases at V and 1 base at J; junction bases unmatched: 1. The CDR3 bases are TGTGCCAGCAGCTCGGACAGGTCTGGGGCCAACGTCCTGACTTTC. It encodes CASSSDRSGANVLTF.

At least ten counts were recorded for this clonotype. The gene calls are TRBV5-1 and TRBJ2-1; TRBD2 aligns across 11 bases. The CDR3 totals 15 residues. The V and J ends lost 4 bases and 5 bases, in that order; junction bases with no gene match: 5. Germline values: CDR1 SGHRS, CDR2 YFSETQ. The CDR3 DNA follows: TGCGCCAGCAGCCAACTAGCGGGAGCTCACAATGAGCAGTTCTTC. It codes for CASSQLAGAHNEQFF.